This passage covers 31 T cell receptor beta chains from one sample sequenced in a study of vaccination and CD4 T cells after COVID-19. Treatment meaning: approximately nine-day PBMC culture with coronavirus spike peptide pools or control peptides (ViraFEST assay). These receptors lack a known antigen. The study sequenced cultured CD4+ T cell DNA using the Oncomine TCR Beta short-read assay. TCRdb re-analysed the PCR reads in MiXCR, keeping a single row per CDR3 protein. Among around 25,000 distinct CDR3 sequences listed, approximately 56% were seen once. The sample was CD4+ T cells from blood, cultured in vitro, taken after SARS-CoV-2 vaccination. These receptors all stem from a human donor who received a COVID-19 vaccine.

The chain uses TRBV20-1 and TRBJ1-1; 7 bases are shared with TRBD1. There are 13 residues in the CDR3. Germline CDR1 and CDR2: DFQATT and SNEGSKA (reference sequence). Trimming removed 5 bases from V and 10 bases from J; junction bases left unmatched: 13. The CDR3 is CSARTTGRIGAFF. Here the CDR3 DNA reads TGCAGTGCTCGAACGACAGGGCGAATCGGAGCTTTCTTT.

V and J are TRBV20-1 and TRBJ2-6, with 7 bases fitting TRBD1. The CDR3 has 13 amino acids. Germline assignment: CDR1 DFQATT and CDR2 SNEGSKA (reference sequence). The V and J ends lost 5 bases and 2 bases, in that order; junction bases with no gene match: 0. CDR3 DNA: TGCAGTGCTCAGGGGGCTGGGGCCAACGTCCTGACTTTC. Its protein product is CSAQGAGANVLTF.

V usage is TRBV30 and J usage is TRBJ1-4; TRBD1 aligns across 7 bases. Germline CDR1 and CDR2: GTSNPN and SVGIG (reference sequence). V lost 4 bases to trimming and J lost 3 bases; unmatched junction nucleotides: 5. The CDR3 is 14 amino acids. The CDR3 loop reads CAWMRTGPNEKLFF. The DNA for the CDR3 is TGTGCCTGGATGCGGACAGGCCCTAATGAAAAACTGTTTTTT.

The CDR3 protein is CASSTNSWWGTDTQYF. The CDR3 DNA reads TGTGCCAGCAGCACTAACAGCTGGTGGGGCACAGATACGCAGTATTTT. V gene TRBV6-1 combines with J gene TRBJ2-3; D is uncertain. The germline gives CDR1 MNHNS, CDR2 SASEGT. The V gene lost 6 bases and the J gene lost 1 base, with 17 bases spanning the gap. The CDR3 extends over 16 amino acids.

This chain joins TRBV6-1 and TRBJ2-4; D may be TRBD2 (5 bases). Germline CDR1 and CDR2: MNHNS and SASEGT. V was pared by 6 bases and J by 9 bases, with 15 bases between. This CDR3 contains 13 residues. DNA for the CDR3: TGTGCCAGCAGACAGAACCTAGAGGGCATTCAGTACTTC. It yields the protein CASRQNLEGIQYF.

CDR3 bases: TGTGCCAGTAGTCCTTCCCGAGGGGGGAACGAGCAGTACTTC. Protein sequence: CASSPSRGGNEQYF. V and J are TRBV19 and TRBJ2-7, with D perhaps assigned TRBD1 or TRBD2 (6 bases each). CDR1 and CDR2 (germline): LNHDA, SQIVND (reference sequence). The CDR3 has 14 residues. V lost 5 bases and J 5 bases, leaving 16 bases between the germline ends.

This clonotype has just a few counts. This sequence joins TRBV29-1 and TRBJ1-2; a weak D match, TRBD1 (5 bases). Germline CDR1 SQVTM, CDR2 ANQGSEA. This CDR3 region has 16 residues. Trimming stripped 6 bases from V and 2 bases from J, with 22 bases between. CDR3 in amino acids: CSVRGNSGGLNYGYTF. CDR3 bases: TGCAGCGTACGAGGGAATTCGGGGGGACTAAACTATGGCTACACCTTC. The entire variable domain, with the rest obtained from reference TRBV29-1 and TRBJ1-2, is as follows: SAVISQKPSRDICQRGTSLTIQCQVDSQVTMMFWYRQQPGQSLTLIATANQGSEATYESGFVIDKFPISRPNLTFSTLTVSNMSPEDSSIYLCSVRGNSGGLNYGYTFGSGTRLTVV.

The chain uses TRBV7-6 and TRBJ2-7; the D gene is possibly TRBD2 (6 bases). Looked up from germline, CDR1 is SGHVS and CDR2 is FNYEAQ. This CDR3 region has 16 residues. V was clipped by 1 base and J by 3 bases, with 16 bases between them. The CDR3 nucleotides read TGTGCCAGCAGCTTAGAGGCGGCGGGGCAGGGCTACGAGCAGTACTTC. Translated, it gives CASSLEAAGQGYEQYF.

V and J are TRBV7-2 and TRBJ1-2, with D hard to call. This CDR3 spans 15 amino acids. The ends were cut back, 5 bases at V and 1 base at J, with 14 bases in the middle. From germline, CDR1 is SGHTA and CDR2 FQGNSA. CDR3 region: CASSRAPADNYGYTF. CDR3 nucleotides: TGTGCCAGCAGCCGGGCCCCCGCAGATAACTATGGCTACACCTTC.

The rearrangement uses TRBV24-1 and TRBJ2-1; 8 bases are a match to TRBD2. Germline assignment: CDR1 KGHDR and CDR2 SFDVKD. V shed 4 bases and J 0 bases; nucleotides not matched to a gene: 13. This CDR3 comprises 19 residues. The CDR3 DNA reads TGTGCCACCAGTGAGGGCGGGGGGCAGGCGTCGAGCTCCTACAATGAGCAGTTCTTC. Its protein product is CATSEGGGQASSSYNEQFF.

The V gene is TRBV30, the J gene TRBJ1-2; a weak D match, TRBD1 (6 bases). V lost 3 bases to trimming and J lost 4 bases, with 12 bases between them. This CDR3 has 13 amino acids. The germline gives CDR1 GTSNPN, CDR2 SVGIG (reference sequence). CDR3 sequence reads: CAWRGTGFYGYTF. The CDR3 coding sequence is TGTGCCTGGAGGGGAACAGGGTTCTATGGCTACACCTTC. Full variable domain (outside the CDR3, taken from reference TRBV30 and TRBJ1-2): SQTIHQWPATLVQPVGSPLSLECTVEGTSNPNLYWYRQAAGRGLQLLFYSVGIGQISSEVPQNLSASRPQDRQFILSSKKLLLSDSGFYLCAWRGTGFYGYTFGSGTRLTVV.

The CDR3 DNA is TGTGCCAGCAGCTCAGCAGTGGGACGTATGATCCCTAACTATGGCTACACCTTC. It codes for CASSSAVGRMIPNYGYTF. This chain joins TRBV11-3 and TRBJ1-2, with D maybe TRBD1 (5 bases). V was clipped by 4 bases and J by 0 bases, with 21 bases between them. CDR1 is SGHNT and CDR2 is YENEEA in the germline V gene. CDR3 length equals 18 residues.

The V and J genes are TRBV11-3 and TRBJ2-3; TRBD2 matches 7 bases. Losses at the gene ends were 5 bases for V and 2 bases for J; bases not matched to a gene: 4. This CDR3 has 14 amino acids. Germline lookup yields CDR1 SGHNT and CDR2 YENEEA. The DNA of the CDR3 is TGTGCCAGCAGCAGGGACTATATCACAGATACGCAGTATTTT. It translates to CASSRDYITDTQYF.

The chain couples TRBV19 to TRBJ1-3; TRBD1 agrees at 7 bases. CDR3 length equals 14 residues. The J segment lost 2 bases and the V segment lost 7 bases, leaving 5 bases of the junction unmatched. Germline CDR1 is LNHDA and CDR2 is SQIVND (reference sequence). The CDR3 protein is CASMRQGAGNTIYF. Written as DNA, the CDR3 is TGTGCCAGTATGCGTCAGGGGGCTGGAAACACCATATATTTT.

The J gene is TRBJ1-1, the V gene TRBV20-1, with 9 bases lining up with TRBD1. Per the germline V gene, CDR1 is DFQATT and CDR2 is SNEGSKA (reference sequence). The CDR3 loop spans 15 amino acids. J lost 2 bases, V lost 4 bases, and 8 bases had no gene match. The CDR3 protein is CSAKRDRDFNTEAFF. CDR3 sequence (DNA): TGCAGTGCTAAGCGGGACAGGGACTTTAACACTGAAGCTTTCTTT.

The chain recombines TRBV7-6 with TRBJ2-1; D gene unclear. Trimming cost V 1 base and J 7 bases, with 8 bases left between them. The CDR3 sequence is 13 residues long. Germline CDR1 reads SGHVS; CDR2 reads FNYEAQ. This chain's CDR3 is CASSLGQNNEQFF. As DNA, the CDR3 is TGTGCCAGCAGCTTAGGCCAGAATAATGAGCAGTTCTTC. Full variable domain (missing parts from reference TRBV7-6 and TRBJ2-1): GAGVSQSPRYKVTKRGQDVALRCDPISGHVSLYWYRQALGQGPEFLTYFNYEAQQDKSGLPNDRFSAERPEGSISTLTIQRTEQRDSAMYRCASSLGQNNEQFFGPGTRLTVL.

The chain links TRBV18 to TRBJ1-1; D not certain. Germline V lookup: CDR1 KGHSH, CDR2 LQKENI. This CDR3 is 15 amino acids long. V lost 5 bases, J lost 2 bases, and 15 bases lay in between. The CDR3 region has the DNA TGTGCCAGCTCAACGAATCGAGGAGGAAACACTGAAGCTTTCTTT. Its translation: CASSTNRGGNTEAFF.

This rearrangement joins TRBV7-2 to TRBJ2-5; 7 bases fit TRBD2. The germline CDR1 and CDR2 sequences are SGHTA and FQGNSA. The CDR3 loop spans 13 amino acids. V shed 3 bases, J shed 6 bases, and the junction held 4 bases outside the gene matches. CDR3 loop: CASSFSGGKTQYF. As DNA, the CDR3 is TGTGCCAGCAGCTTTTCCGGGGGGAAGACCCAGTACTTC.

The chain is built from TRBV28 and TRBJ1-1, with a weak D call TRBD1 (5 bases). The ends were cut back, 5 bases at V and 5 bases at J, with 18 bases in the middle. Germline V gene sequence: CDR1 MDHEN, CDR2 SYDVKM. The CDR3 has 15 residues. In DNA, the CDR3 is TGTGCCAGCAGTCCCGCGGGGGGTTTGGGGACTGAAGCTTTCTTT. It yields the protein CASSPAGGLGTEAFF.

The chain couples TRBV5-1 to TRBJ2-1, with D possibly being TRBD1 or TRBD2 (5 bases each). CDR1 and CDR2 (germline): SGHRS, YFSETQ. The CDR3 runs to 14 residues. The V and J ends lost 2 bases and 6 bases respectively, with 12 bases between them. CDR3 region: CASSFGAEGNEQFF. CDR3 DNA: TGCGCCAGCAGCTTTGGGGCCGAGGGCAATGAGCAGTTCTTC.

The chain recombines TRBV20-1 with TRBJ1-5; 8 nucleotides agree with TRBD1. In germline, CDR1 is DFQATT, CDR2 SNEGSKA (reference sequence). The V segment lost 3 bases and the J segment 6 bases; nucleotides outside the gene matches: 10. This CDR3 has 15 residues. CDR3: CSASVTGGVGQPQHF. Written as DNA, the CDR3 is TGCAGTGCTAGTGTTACAGGGGGAGTAGGTCAGCCCCAGCATTTT.

CDR3 DNA: TGCGCCAGCAGCTTGGGTAGACCCCTATTCGACGGGGAGCTGTTTTTT. It encodes CASSLGRPLFDGELFF. V gene TRBV5-1 combines with J gene TRBJ2-2; D is unclear. Germline V CDR1 and CDR2: SGHRS, YFSETQ. Trimming removed 0 bases at V and 7 bases at J, with 16 bases between. There are 16 residues in the CDR3.

The chain carries TRBV25-1 and TRBJ1-1; TRBD1 might be the D (6 bases). The CDR3 sequence is 11 residues long. V was cut by 4 bases and J by 6 bases, with 6 bases left in between. Germline V CDR1 and CDR2: MGHDK, SYGVNS. CDR3 nucleotides: TGTGCCAGCAGTGGACAGGCTGAAGCTTTCTTT. This translates into CASSGQAEAFF.

In this sample, this clonotype turned up a few times. The chain is built from TRBV5-1 and TRBJ1-2; TRBD1 matches at 9 bases. This CDR3 region has 15 residues. V gave up 4 bases and J gave up 5 bases; unmatched junction bases: 9. Germline V gene data show CDR1 as SGHRS and CDR2 as YFSETQ. The CDR3 here is CASSPRQGVGYGYTF. The CDR3 DNA follows: TGCGCCAGCAGCCCGAGACAGGGGGTTGGGTATGGCTACACCTTC.

V is TRBV6-1 and J is TRBJ1-2, with 7 bases identical to TRBD1. V trimming: 8 bases; J trimming: 4 bases; junction bases outside the gene matches: 10. The CDR3 is 14 residues long. Germline CDR1 is MNHNS and CDR2 is SASEGT. Here the CDR3 reads CASLRMTGTYGYTF. DNA for the CDR3: TGTGCCAGCCTCCGTATGACAGGGACCTATGGCTACACCTTC.

This clonotype was picked up a small number of times. V is TRBV20-1 and J is TRBJ1-5; perhaps TRBD1 as D (6 bases). CDR1 and CDR2 (germline): DFQATT, SNEGSKA (reference sequence). The CDR3 has 14 residues. Deletions cut 0 bases from V and 6 bases from J, with 12 bases between. CDR3 residues: CSARERGAAQPQHF. CDR3 DNA: TGCAGTGCTAGAGAACGGGGGGCAGCTCAGCCCCAGCATTTT.

This clonotype has more than one count but fewer than ten. The gene calls are TRBV10-3 and TRBJ2-1; possible D gene TRBD1, 5 bases. The germline V gene encodes CDR1 ENHRY and CDR2 SYGVKD. V was shortened by 3 bases and J by 7 bases, with 10 bases between the two germline ends. The CDR3 length is 13 residues. The CDR3 nucleotides are TGTGCCATCAGTGACGGCAGGGTAAATGAGCAGTTCTTC. Amino acids: CAISDGRVNEQFF.

The chain employs TRBV4-1 and TRBJ1-5; D is perhaps TRBD1 (5 bases). The germline V and J ends were trimmed by 4 bases and 9 bases, with 16 bases remaining between them. This CDR3 spans 14 amino acids. Germline CDR1 and CDR2: MGHRA and YSYEKL. The DNA of the CDR3 is TGCGCCAGCAGCCTGACAGTGGCAATGGGGCCCCAGCATTTT. This encodes CASSLTVAMGPQHF.

J is TRBJ1-2 and V is TRBV6-1; D is uncertain. This CDR3 comprises 13 residues. The germline V and J ends were trimmed by 3 bases and 3 bases, with 8 bases remaining between them. CDR1 MNHNS and CDR2 SASEGT come from the germline V gene. The CDR3 sequence: CASSDKGYYGYTF. For the CDR3, the DNA is TGTGCCAGCAGTGATAAAGGGTACTATGGCTACACCTTC.

This clonotype was picked up a small number of times. Compared with germline, one end of the junction differs, possibly owing to a read error. The chain is built from TRBV19 and TRBJ1-1; possible D gene TRBD1, 5 bases. The germline V gene encodes CDR1 LNHDA and CDR2 SQIVND (reference sequence). CDR3 length: 14 amino acids. As DNA, the CDR3 is TGTGCCAGTAGTGTAGACAGAGAGAACACTGAAGCTTTCTTT. It codes for CASSVDRENTEAFF.

A few counts support this clonotype. The genes are TRBV25-1 and TRBJ1-3; D is perhaps TRBD1 (5 bases). Deletions cut 3 bases from V and 0 bases from J, with 9 bases between. The germline CDR1 and CDR2 sequences are MGHDK and SYGVNS. CDR3 length: 15 amino acids. The CDR3 region has the DNA TGTGCCAGCAGTGAGGGGGGACTCTCTGGAAACACCATATATTTT. It is translated as CASSEGGLSGNTIYF.